This TCR beta chain was captured in a study of T cell responses to AZD1222 COVID-19 vaccine. Sequencing was performed with immunoSEQ multiplex PCR; in TCRdb, only in-frame clones are kept and a portion is missing. The data show 150,000 to 200,000 clones, around 94% seen once. The germline V gene has CDR1 SNHLY and CDR2 FYNNEI. This CDR3 has 13 amino acids. V was trimmed by 4 bases and J by 4 bases, leaving 10 bases between them. This TCR was recovered from an adult who received the AZD1222 COVID-19 vaccine. The source material was peripheral blood, sampled 28 days after the second AZD1222 dose. The V and J genes are TRBV2 and TRBJ1-2; perhaps TRBD1 as D (5 bases). The DNA of the CDR3 is TGTGCCAGCAGTGGGGACGGCTTCTATGGCTACACCTTC. It specifies CASSGDGFYGYTF.